This T cell receptor beta chain derives from a study of coeliac disease. Study-level information: The study queried TRBV7-2 bias without high-resolution HLA data.

Cells were frozen in aliquots of about 500,000, and one aliquot per fraction was sequenced. CDR1 is LNHDA and CDR2 is SQIVND in the germline V gene (reference sequence). The CDR3 length is 16 residues. V lost 6 bases, J lost 7 bases, and 11 bases stayed unmatched. Sequencing used immunoSEQ multiplex PCR; TCRdb keeps in-frame clones, though not all of them. The sample lists about 1,300 clones, around 50% occurring once. Relative to its sample, this clone is large. This rearrangement joins TRBV19 to TRBJ1-4, with 10 positions matching TRBD1. The sequenced sample consisted of intraepithelial lymphocytes from the gut. The sequence came from a man aged 65 to 79 without celiac disease. As DNA, the CDR3 is TGTGCCAGTAGCCCCCGACAGGGGGCCCCCACTGAAAAACTGTTTTTT. This encodes CASSPRQGAPTEKLFF.